This TCR beta chain was captured by sequencing in a study of T cell changes during pregnancy in multiple sclerosis. Sequencing was performed with immunoSEQ multiplex PCR; in TCRdb, only in-frame clones are kept and a portion is missing. This sample has about 60,000 clones; 90% to 95% occur once, and the top ten carry 0.76%. The V end was cut by 5 bases, the J end by 4 bases, with 15 bases between. CDR1 and CDR2 from the germline V gene are MNHNY and SVGAGI (reference sequence). This CDR3 region has 15 residues. This material consisted of CD4+ T cells from peripheral blood mononuclear cells, taken in the first trimester of pregnancy. The source of this sequence is a female donor with multiple sclerosis, enrolled in a pregnancy study. V usage is TRBV6-6 and J usage is TRBJ1-3; D unclear. CDR3 coding DNA: TGTGCCAGCAGTGCGGGGAAACTAGAAGGAAACACCATATATTTT. It translates to CASSAGKLEGNTIYF.